The 9 T cell receptor beta chains given below trace back to one sample, sequenced in a study of T cells in Graves' hyperthyroidism and ophthalmopathy. RNA transcripts served as the template for amplifying TCR beta CDR3 regions. HTBI primers were used for first-round RT-PCR of the TCR CDR3. Via MiXCR, TCRdb re-called the multiplex PCR reads, giving one row per CDR3 protein. The table shows 550,000 to 700,000 distinct CDR3 sequences, with about 43% occurring only once. Sequencing was carried out using peripheral blood or thyroid tissue (not recorded which). The receptors here all came from an adult woman with Graves' disease, either hyperthyroidism or ophthalmopathy (not recorded which).

This clonotype was counted ten times or more. The rearrangement links TRBV29-1 to TRBJ1-1, with no clear D. This CDR3 spans 11 amino acids. Germline V gene sequence: CDR1 SQVTM, CDR2 ANQGSEA. Between the trimmed V and J ends, which lost 8 bases and 3 bases, there was a span of 10 bases. The CDR3 coding sequence is TGCAGCCTCGGGAAGTACACTGAAGCTTTCTTT. Amino acid sequence: CSLGKYTEAFF.

V and J are TRBV7-9 and TRBJ1-1, with no clear D. Germline V gives CDR1 SEHNR, CDR2 FQNEAQ (reference sequence). Trimming cost V 7 bases and J 5 bases, with 23 bases left between them. The CDR3 spans 16 residues. The CDR3 region is CASISLSEVGSTEAFF. The CDR3 DNA reads as TGTGCCAGCATCAGTCTGTCGGAAGTGGGATCGACTGAAGCTTTCTTT.

The chain employs TRBV12-3 or TRBV12-4 and TRBJ2-7, with 10 positions matching TRBD1. The V segment lost 6 bases and the J segment 2 bases; nucleotides outside the gene matches: 7. The CDR3 has 15 amino acids. CDR3 loop: CASRGTGDRPYEQYF. As DNA, the CDR3 is TGTGCCAGCAGGGGGACAGGGGACAGACCCTACGAGCAGTACTTC.

Ten or more counts support this clonotype. The rearrangement uses TRBV5-1 and TRBJ2-5, with D perhaps matching TRBD1 or TRBD2 (5 bases each). Germline loops: CDR1 SGHRS, CDR2 YFSETQ. The CDR3 length is 16 residues. Trimming pared 1 base from V and 5 bases from J, leaving 18 bases between. CDR3 sequence (DNA): TGCGCCAGCAGCTTGACCGGGACCTATTCATCGGAGACCCAGTACTTC. It codes for CASSLTGTYSSETQYF.

This clonotype has more than one count but fewer than ten. V usage is TRBV7-2 and J usage is TRBJ2-7; the match to TRBD1 covers 9 bases. This CDR3 spans 14 amino acids. Germline V gene lookup returns CDR1 SGHTA and CDR2 FQGNSA. V lost 6 bases, J lost 4 bases, and 7 bases stayed unmatched. This chain's CDR3 is CASSSPDRGYEQYF. The DNA of the CDR3 is TGTGCCAGCAGTTCGCCGGACAGGGGATACGAGCAGTACTTC.

The V call is TRBV10-3, the J call TRBJ2-5; D could derive from TRBD1 or TRBD2 (5 bases each). The length of the CDR3 is 14 residues. Trimming cost V 0 bases and J 5 bases, with 10 bases left between them. Germline V gene data show CDR1 as ENHRY and CDR2 as SYGVKD. The CDR3 protein is CAISESGAVETQYF. CDR3 bases: TGTGCCATCAGTGAGTCCGGGGCGGTGGAGACCCAGTACTTC.

This clonotype was recorded at least ten times. This chain uses TRBV5-4 with TRBJ2-5; the D gene is possibly TRBD2 (6 bases). Germline V gives CDR1 SGHNT, CDR2 YYREEE (reference sequence). This CDR3 region has 16 residues. V was cut by 3 bases and J by 1 base, with 16 bases left in between. The CDR3 spells CASSSRRVDFQETQYF. DNA for the CDR3: TGTGCCAGCAGCTCACGGAGGGTCGACTTCCAAGAGACCCAGTACTTC.

With respect to this clonotype: The junction departs from the called germline gene at one end, perhaps through a read error. The gene calls are TRBV19 and TRBJ2-6; D unresolved. Germline V gene lookup returns CDR1 LNHDA and CDR2 SQIVND (reference sequence). CDR3 size: 12 residues. The CDR3 DNA follows: TGTGCCAGTAGTATAGGGGCCTACACTGAAGCTTTC. Amino acid sequence: CASSIGAYTEAF. Full variable domain (remainder filled in from reference TRBV19 and TRBJ2-6): DGGITQSPKYLFRKEGQNVTLSCEQNLNHDAMYWYRQDPGQGLRLIYYSQIVNDFQKGDIAEGYSVSREKKESFPLTVTSAQKNPTAFYLCASSIGAYTEAFGAGSRLTVL.

CDR3 DNA sequence: TGCAGCGTTGAAGGAGGGAGCGGAGCTTTCTTT. Translating it yields CSVEGGSGAFF. The rearrangement joins TRBV29-1 to TRBJ1-1; no reliable D call. V was pared by 1 base and J by 10 bases, with 10 bases between. The CDR3 length is 11 residues. Germline lookup yields CDR1 SQVTM and CDR2 ANQGSEA.